This entry is about one T cell receptor (beta chain). No antigen is known for it. These data belong to a study of cytomegalovirus exposure and HLA in healthy donors. Study conclusions and caveats: Within an earlier analysis, most TCR beta V segments proved productive either about 90% or about 30% of the time. Available immune exposure information covered CMV serostatus only. Analysis was carried out at a later point, and it linked a missense DCLRE1C variant to TCR beta V- and J-gene trimming.

Vbeta (60) and Jbeta (13) primers were used in the PCR. In the original workflow: There were 80 million or so unique TCR beta chains by a later count, and approximately 10 million of them were shared. Assay used: immunoSEQ multiplex PCR; TCRdb lists only in-frame clones, some missing. V and J calls and clone size are as listed in that table; D and trimming were resolved from the DNA. Among over 100,000 clones listed, 80% were seen once. Germline values: CDR1 GTSNPN, CDR2 SVGIG (reference sequence). The ends lost 4 bases at V and 6 bases at J; junction bases unmatched: 4. The CDR3 sequence is 13 residues long.

The chain combines TRBV30 with TRBJ1-5, with 9 bases aligning to TRBD1. Sequenced input: PBMCs. This receptor was identified in a man aged 30-40 years in good health and CMV-seronegative. This CDR3 is CAWTGTGFQPQHF. DNA of the CDR3: TGTGCCTGGACCGGGACAGGGTTTCAGCCCCAGCATTTT.